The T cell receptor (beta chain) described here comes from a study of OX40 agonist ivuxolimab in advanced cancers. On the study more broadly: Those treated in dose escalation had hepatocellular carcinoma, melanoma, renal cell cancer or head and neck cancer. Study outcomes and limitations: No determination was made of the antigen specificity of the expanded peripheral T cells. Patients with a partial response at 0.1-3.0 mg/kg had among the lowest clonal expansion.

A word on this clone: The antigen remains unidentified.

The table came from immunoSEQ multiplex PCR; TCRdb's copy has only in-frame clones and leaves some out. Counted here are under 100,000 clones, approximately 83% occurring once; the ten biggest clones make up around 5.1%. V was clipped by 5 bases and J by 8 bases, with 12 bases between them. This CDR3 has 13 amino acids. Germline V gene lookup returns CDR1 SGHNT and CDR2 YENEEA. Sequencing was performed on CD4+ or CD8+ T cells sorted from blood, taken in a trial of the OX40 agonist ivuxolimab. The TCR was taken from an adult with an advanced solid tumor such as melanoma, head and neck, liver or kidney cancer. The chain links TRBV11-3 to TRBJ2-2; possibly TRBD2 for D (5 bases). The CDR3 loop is CASSPEGEGELFF. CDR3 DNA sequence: TGTGCCAGCAGCCCCGAGGGAGAAGGGGAGCTGTTTTTT. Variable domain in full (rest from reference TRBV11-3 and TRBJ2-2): EAGVVQSPRYKIIEKKQPVAFWCNPISGHNTLYWYLQNLGQGPELLIRYENEEAVDDSQLPKDRFSAERLKGVDSTLKIQPAELGDSAVYLCASSPEGEGELFFGEGSRLTVL.